These 23 T cell receptor beta chains share one sample of origin, sequenced in a study of cytomegalovirus exposure and HLA in healthy donors (dated by TCRdb to 2015 to 2018). To prepare the library, the immunoSEQ multiplex PCR assay was applied. The multiplex PCR relied on a mix of 60 forward primers for TCR Vbeta segments and 13 reverse primers for TCR Jbeta segments. Entries here come from immuneACCESS through TCRdb and include only in-frame sequences with V and J called. Some clones fail to appear in such tables; in the studies checked, an unresolved V gene covers under half of the shortfall, and the cause of the remainder is unknown. This sample holds some 130,000 clones; over 65% were observed only once. Jointly, the top ten make up approximately 1.2% of the sample. The sequenced material came from PBMCs. The receptors come from a man aged 50 to 60 in good health and CMV-seronegative.

The rearrangement links TRBV7-2 to TRBJ2-1; 8 nucleotides line up with TRBD2. This CDR3 region has 17 residues. V lost 0 bases and J lost 8; bases outside the gene matches: 12. Germline V gene lookup returns CDR1 SGHTA and CDR2 FQGNSA. As DNA, the CDR3 is TGTGCCAGCAGCTTAGCGGAGCGGGGGCGCATTCGGGATGAGCAGTTCTTC. Translated: CASSLAERGRIRDEQFF.

The V gene is TRBV5-1, the J gene TRBJ2-3; D not certain. With 3 bases removed from V and 3 bases from J, the gap between germline ends came to 14 bases. Germline loops: CDR1 SGHRS, CDR2 YFSETQ. CDR3 length equals 15 residues. The CDR3 region has the DNA TGCGCCAGCAGCTATGTGGCAGGTCCAACAGATACGCAGTATTTT. Amino acids: CASSYVAGPTDTQYF.

Only a few counts were recorded for this clone. The chain recombines TRBV6-1 with TRBJ1-5; 8 bases map to TRBD1. Germline V lookup: CDR1 MNHNS, CDR2 SASEGT. The length of the CDR3 is 14 residues. V lost 7 bases, J lost 1 base, and 3 bases stayed unmatched. The CDR3 reads CASIRTGSNQPQHF. The CDR3 DNA follows: TGTGCCAGCATCCGGACAGGGAGCAATCAGCCCCAGCATTTT.

The chain couples TRBV6-1 to TRBJ1-4; D perhaps matches TRBD1 (5 bases). V lost 3 bases and J lost 4, with 9 bases in between. This CDR3 has 14 residues. CDR1 is MNHNS and CDR2 is SASEGT in the germline V gene. The CDR3 DNA reads TGTGCCAGCAGTGAGGACGGACATAATGAAAAACTGTTTTTT. Translated: CASSEDGHNEKLFF.

This chain connects TRBV15 to TRBJ2-7; TRBD2 matches 12 bases. Germline CDR1 LNHNV, CDR2 YYDKDF (reference sequence). The CDR3 sequence is 15 residues long. The trim removed 6 bases at V and 3 bases at J, leaving 6 bases unmatched. Here the CDR3 DNA reads TGTGCCACCAGTCCTGGACTAGCGGGGATCTACGAGCAGTACTTC. Protein: CATSPGLAGIYEQYF.

V gene TRBV5-3 combines with J gene TRBJ2-7; tentative D call: TRBD1 (7 bases). TRBV5-3 is an ORF for which the function is uncertain. The V end lost 6 bases, the J end lost 0 bases, and 16 bases lay between the germline ends. CDR3 length equals 15 residues. CDR3 region: CARKEGTESSYEQYF. The CDR3 DNA sequence: TGTGCCAGAAAGGAGGGGACAGAAAGCTCCTACGAGCAGTACTTC.

This chain uses TRBV10-2 with TRBJ2-3, with D tentatively TRBD2 (6 bases). The CDR3 is 14 residues long. The germline V and J ends were trimmed by 6 bases and 2 bases, with 12 bases remaining between them. Germline assignment: CDR1 WSHSY and CDR2 SAAADI. CDR3 amino acids: CASSPGTLTDTQYF. The CDR3 bases are TGCGCCAGCAGCCCCGGGACTCTCACAGATACGCAGTATTTT.

This clone is medium-sized (0.01 to 0.1%) in the sample. This chain connects TRBV6-6 to TRBJ2-1, with TRBD2 matching over 9 bases. This CDR3 is 13 amino acids long. V lost 6 bases, J lost 4 bases, and 1 base stayed unmatched. Germline CDR1 is MNHNY and CDR2 is SVGAGI (reference sequence). The CDR3 coding sequence is TGTGCCAGCAGGACTAGCGGATACAATGAGCAGTTCTTC. As protein: CASRTSGYNEQFF.

The chain links TRBV5-4 to TRBJ2-3, with a tentative D call TRBD1 (5 bases). Germline V CDR1 and CDR2: SGHNT, YYREEE (reference sequence). The CDR3 spans 15 residues. V was clipped by 4 bases and J by 0 bases, with 12 bases between them. Here the CDR3 reads CASSPTVISTDTQYF. As DNA, the CDR3 is TGTGCCAGCAGCCCGACAGTGATTAGCACAGATACGCAGTATTTT.

V gene TRBV25-1 combines with J gene TRBJ1-1, with 11 bases fitting TRBD1. The trim removed 3 bases at V and 11 bases at J, leaving 11 bases unmatched. CDR1 is MGHDK and CDR2 is SYGVNS in the germline V gene. The CDR3 is 15 residues long. Here the CDR3 reads CASSDTTGQGAPAFF. The CDR3 DNA reads as TGTGCCAGCAGTGACACGACAGGACAGGGGGCGCCGGCTTTCTTT.

CDR3 in amino acids: CAWSGQIANYGYTF. The CDR3 DNA is TGTGCCTGGAGTGGGCAGATTGCTAACTATGGCTACACCTTC. This chain connects TRBV30 to TRBJ1-2; no reliable D call. In germline, CDR1 is GTSNPN, CDR2 SVGIG (reference sequence). The CDR3 totals 14 residues. Trimming stripped 1 base from V and 0 bases from J, with 9 bases between.

This clone was detected ten times or more. Other nucleotide sequences in the sample specify the same CDR3. The chain is built from TRBV27 and TRBJ2-7; 7 bases line up with TRBD1. The CDR3 totals 13 residues. V was pared by 6 bases and J by 3 bases, with 5 bases of the junction left unmatched. The germline gives CDR1 MNHEY, CDR2 SMNVEV (reference sequence). CDR3 in DNA: TGTGCCAGCAGCCGGGACAGTGGCTACGAGCAGTACTTC. As protein: CASSRDSGYEQYF.

The chain carries TRBV25-1 and TRBJ2-1; a possible D gene is TRBD1 (5 bases). The V end was cut by 3 bases, the J end by 3 bases, with 12 bases between. Per the germline V gene, CDR1 is MGHDK and CDR2 is SYGVNS. The CDR3 is made up of 15 amino acids. This chain's CDR3 is CASSELGQGYNEQFF. In DNA, the CDR3 is TGTGCCAGCAGTGAGTTAGGGCAGGGCTACAATGAGCAGTTCTTC.

The V gene is TRBV2, the J gene TRBJ1-4; 10 nucleotides agree with TRBD1. Germline loops: CDR1 SNHLY, CDR2 FYNNEI. This CDR3 spans 15 amino acids. The V and J ends lost 4 bases and 8 bases, in that order; junction bases with no gene match: 7. CDR3 residues: CASSGRDRGYEKLFF. CDR3 in DNA: TGTGCCAGCAGTGGGCGGGACAGGGGTTACGAAAAACTGTTTTTT. The whole variable domain, filled in from reference TRBV2 and TRBJ1-4, reads EPEVTQTPSHQVTQMGQEVILRCVPISNHLYFYWYRQILGQKVEFLVSFYNNEISEKSEIFDDQFSVERPDGSNFTLKIRSTKLEDSAMYFCASSGRDRGYEKLFFGSGTQLSVL.

The chain links TRBV28 to TRBJ1-2; D gene unclear. The CDR3 has 14 residues. Trimming took off 1 base at V and 6 bases at J, with 12 bases between the two ends. Per germline, CDR1 MDHEN and CDR2 SYDVKM. CDR3 in DNA: TGTGCCAGCAGTTTATTTCTCGGCGGCGATGGCTACACCTTC. Translating it yields CASSLFLGGDGYTF.

This rearrangement joins TRBV30 to TRBJ1-5; 8 bases map to TRBD1. Germline V lookup: CDR1 GTSNPN, CDR2 SVGIG (reference sequence). With V trimmed by 3 bases and J by 7 bases, 5 bases remained unmatched. This CDR3 is built from 13 residues. CDR3: CAWRDRVGQPQHF. As DNA, the CDR3 is TGTGCCTGGAGGGACAGGGTCGGACAGCCCCAGCATTTT.

The chain links TRBV11-2 to TRBJ2-7, with D possibly matching TRBD2 (5 bases). V lost 3 bases and J lost 2, with 5 bases in between. The CDR3 spans 12 residues. From germline, CDR1 is SGHAT and CDR2 FQNNGV. The CDR3 DNA reads TGTGCCAGCAGCTTCGGGACCTACGAGCAGTACTTC. It yields the protein CASSFGTYEQYF.

The chain uses TRBV7-6 and TRBJ1-1, with unresolved D. The germline V gene has CDR1 SGHVS and CDR2 FNYEAQ. The CDR3 runs 14 residues. With 0 bases removed from V and 1 base from J, the gap between germline ends came to 6 bases. CDR3 bases: TGTGCCAGCAGCTTAGCACCAGGGAACACTGAAGCTTTCTTT. Translated: CASSLAPGNTEAFF.

The J gene is TRBJ2-1, the V gene TRBV13; D unclear. The CDR3 covers 15 residues. Per germline, CDR1 PRHDT and CDR2 FYEKMQ (reference sequence). Between the trimmed V and J ends, which lost 5 bases and 0 bases, there was a span of 11 bases. CDR3 bases: TGTGCCAGCAGCCCGACCCGGAGCTCCTACAATGAGCAGTTCTTC. It translates to CASSPTRSSYNEQFF. The full variable domain, rest sourced from reference TRBV13 and TRBJ2-1, is AAGVIQSPRHLIKEKRETATLKCYPIPRHDTVYWYQQGPGQDPQFLISFYEKMQSDKGSIPDRFSAQQFSDYHSELNMSSLELGDSALYFCASSPTRSSYNEQFFGPGTRLTVL.

This chain joins TRBV4-2 and TRBJ2-2, with TRBD2 matching 10 bases. Germline trimming cut 3 bases from V and 10 bases from J; bases unmatched to any gene: 17. In germline, CDR1 is LGHNA, CDR2 YNFKEQ. The CDR3 runs to 18 residues. The CDR3 bases are TGTGCCAGCAGCCAGATCCCCTCATCTAGCGGGAGAAGAACGGAGCTGTTTTTT. Its protein is CASSQIPSSSGRRTELFF.

This clone came up a few times. The chain carries TRBV10-3 and TRBJ1-1; 8 bases are a match to TRBD1. Germline loops: CDR1 ENHRY, CDR2 SYGVKD. V shed 0 bases and J 3 bases; nucleotides not matched to a gene: 6. CDR3 length: 16 residues. The chain's CDR3 is CAISESGQGVYTEAFF. The CDR3 coding sequence is TGTGCCATCAGTGAGTCCGGACAGGGAGTGTACACTGAAGCTTTCTTT.

This clone was counted once. This rearrangement joins TRBV7-8 to TRBJ2-7; 8 nucleotides agree with TRBD2. Unmatched junction bases numbered 15, after V lost 1 base and J lost 7 bases. The CDR3 length is 17 residues. CDR1 is SGHVS, CDR2 FQNEAQ, per germline. CDR3 residues: CASSLVVYAAGVGEQYF. The DNA for the CDR3 is TGTGCCAGCAGCTTAGTGGTATACGCAGCGGGAGTGGGAGAGCAGTACTTC. The complete variable domain, with remaining parts taken from reference TRBV7-8 and TRBJ2-7, reads GAGVSQSPRYKVAKRGQDVALRCDPISGHVSLFWYQQALGQGPEFLTYFQNEAQLDKSGLPSDRFFAERPEGSVSTLKIQRTQQEDSAVYLCASSLVVYAAGVGEQYFGPGTRLTVT.

The CDR3 reads CASSQDNFGTGGAGELFF. In nucleotides, the CDR3 is TGCGCCAGCAGCCAAGATAATTTTGGGACAGGGGGTGCCGGGGAGCTGTTTTTT. The chain carries TRBV4-1 and TRBJ2-2; 11 bases map to TRBD1. V dropped 0 bases and J dropped 6; count of bases not matched to a gene: 9. The CDR3 is made up of 18 amino acids. Germline-derived CDR1 and CDR2 are MGHRA and YSYEKL.